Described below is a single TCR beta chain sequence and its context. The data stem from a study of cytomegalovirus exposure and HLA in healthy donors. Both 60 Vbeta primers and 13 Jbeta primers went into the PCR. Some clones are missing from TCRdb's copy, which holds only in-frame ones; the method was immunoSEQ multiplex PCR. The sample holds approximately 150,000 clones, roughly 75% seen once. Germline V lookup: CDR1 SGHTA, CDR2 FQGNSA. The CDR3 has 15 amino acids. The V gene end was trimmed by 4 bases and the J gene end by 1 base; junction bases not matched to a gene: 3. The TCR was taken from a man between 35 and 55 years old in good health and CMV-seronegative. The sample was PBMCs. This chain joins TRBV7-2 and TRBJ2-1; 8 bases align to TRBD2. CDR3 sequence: CASSYSGASYNEQFF. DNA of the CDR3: TGTGCCAGCAGCTATAGCGGGGCGTCCTACAATGAGCAGTTCTTC.